The next 19 T cell receptor beta chains were all read from a single sample in a study of blood T cell repertoires in COVID-19. The repertoire was sequenced with immunoSEQ multiplex PCR; TCRdb's copy has only in-frame clones and lacks some. Found here are roughly 68,000 clones, roughly 89% of them singletons; the top ten hold about 4.9%. Sequenced material: peripheral blood. The receptors shown here come from a woman aged 45-65 years with active COVID-19.

V and J are TRBV3-1 (or the pseudogene TRBV3-2) and TRBJ1-6, with 8 bases identical to TRBD1. The J segment lost 9 bases and the V segment lost 0 bases, leaving 7 bases of the junction unmatched. Germline assignment: CDR1 LGHDT and CDR2 YNNKEL (reference sequence). This CDR3 has 16 amino acids. The CDR3 is CASSQDQGASGSPLHF. CDR3 DNA sequence: TGTGCCAGCAGCCAAGATCAGGGGGCATCGGGTTCACCCCTCCACTTT.

The rearrangement uses TRBV9 and TRBJ2-3; no clear D gene. This CDR3 comprises 16 residues. The germline CDR1 and CDR2 sequences are SGDLS and YYNGEE. V was trimmed by 0 bases and J by 2 bases, leaving 13 bases between them. CDR3 sequence reads: CASSVDSPKSTDTQYF. For the CDR3, the DNA is TGTGCCAGCAGCGTAGATAGTCCCAAGTCCACAGATACGCAGTATTTT.

With regard to this clone: Germline is not matched at one junction end, which may reflect a read error. V usage is TRBV7-3 and J usage is TRBJ2-2, with 8 bases matching TRBD1. Germline CDR1 SGHTA, CDR2 FQGTGA. The length of the CDR3 is 16 residues. CDR3 sequence reads: CASSITGGRTTGELFF. CDR3 DNA: TGTGCCAGCAGCATAACAGGGGGTCGAACCACCGGGGAGCTGTTTTTT.

V gene TRBV15 combines with J gene TRBJ2-2, with TRBD1 identical over 9 bases. CDR3 length: 18 amino acids. The V segment lost 3 bases and the J segment 5 bases; nucleotides outside the gene matches: 13. Germline values: CDR1 LNHNV, CDR2 YYDKDF (reference sequence). DNA for the CDR3: TGTGCCACCAGCAGCCCGGGACAGGGCATCGTAGGGACCGGGGAGCTGTTTTTT. The encoded protein is CATSSPGQGIVGTGELFF.

This clone appeared a single time. V is TRBV7-8 and J is TRBJ1-1, with D possibly matching TRBD1 (5 bases). The germline CDR1 and CDR2 sequences are SGHVS and FQNEAQ. The CDR3 runs to 15 residues. Between the trimmed V and J ends, which lost 4 bases and 5 bases, there was a span of 17 bases. The CDR3, as DNA: TGTGCCAGCAGCTCCTGGGGCTCCCGGGCAACTGAAGCTTTCTTT. Protein product: CASSSWGSRATEAFF.

The V gene is TRBV19, the J gene TRBJ2-5; TRBD2 aligns across 7 bases. CDR3 length equals 16 residues. With V trimmed by 1 base and J by 1 base, 6 bases remained unmatched. Per germline, CDR1 LNHDA and CDR2 SQIVND (reference sequence). Here the CDR3 reads CASSIGSGLGQETQYF. CDR3 in DNA: TGTGCCAGTAGTATAGGTAGCGGGTTGGGCCAAGAGACCCAGTACTTC.

The V gene is TRBV3-1 (or the pseudogene TRBV3-2), the J gene TRBJ2-2, with a weak D call TRBD2 (5 bases). Germline CDR1 LGHDT, CDR2 YNNKEL (reference sequence). V lost 1 base to trimming and J lost 5 bases, with 8 bases between them. The CDR3 length is 14 residues. The CDR3 sequence: CASSQGTVTGELFF. CDR3 sequence (DNA): TGTGCCAGCAGCCAAGGGACTGTGACCGGGGAGCTGTTTTTT.

The chain is built from TRBV3-1 (or the pseudogene TRBV3-2) and TRBJ2-5; 8 bases match TRBD2. With V trimmed by 8 bases and J by 4 bases, 9 bases remained unmatched. This CDR3 has 14 amino acids. CDR1 and CDR2 (germline): LGHDT, YNNKEL (reference sequence). CDR3 loop: CASARLAGAETQYF. DNA for the CDR3: TGTGCCAGCGCGAGGCTAGCGGGCGCAGAGACCCAGTACTTC.

This clone has only a few counts. The chain employs TRBV18 and TRBJ1-3, with 8 bases lining up with TRBD1. The CDR3 runs 16 residues. The germline CDR1 and CDR2 sequences are KGHSH and LQKENI. V lost 4 bases and J lost 2; bases outside the gene matches: 7. This CDR3 reads CASSLTPTGAGNTIYF. CDR3 sequence (DNA): TGTGCCAGCTCACTGACCCCGACAGGGGCTGGAAACACCATATATTTT.

The V and J genes are TRBV7-3 and TRBJ2-2, with 13 bases matching TRBD2. The J segment lost 6 bases and the V segment lost 5 bases, leaving 3 bases of the junction unmatched. Per germline, CDR1 SGHTA and CDR2 FQGTGA. The CDR3 consists of 15 residues. DNA for the CDR3: TGTGCCAGCAGCGAACTAGCGGGAGGGTCCGGGGAGCTGTTTTTT. It yields the protein CASSELAGGSGELFF.

This rearrangement joins TRBV29-1 to TRBJ1-4; 8 bases align to TRBD1. The CDR3 totals 14 residues. The V gene end was trimmed by 6 bases and the J gene end by 7 bases; junction bases not matched to a gene: 10. Germline V CDR1 and CDR2: SQVTM, ANQGSEA. CDR3 in amino acids: CSVQGDRGPEKLFF. In DNA, the CDR3 is TGCAGCGTACAGGGGGATAGGGGTCCTGAAAAACTGTTTTTT. Full variable domain (remainder filled in from reference TRBV29-1 and TRBJ1-4): SAVISQKPSRDICQRGTSLTIQCQVDSQVTMMFWYRQQPGQSLTLIATANQGSEATYESGFVIDKFPISRPNLTFSTLTVSNMSPEDSSIYLCSVQGDRGPEKLFFGSGTQLSVL.

The chain employs TRBV2 and TRBJ1-2; D gene unclear. The length of the CDR3 is 11 residues. CDR1 is SNHLY, CDR2 FYNNEI, per germline. The ends were cut back, 10 bases at V and 5 bases at J, with 11 bases in the middle. The CDR3 nucleotides read TGTGCCATAAGTGGGCTTTATGGCTACACCTTC. As protein: CAISGLYGYTF.

In DNA form, the CDR3 reads TGCGCCAGCAGCGTTACCGGGACAGGGAGCTCCTACGAGCAGTACTTC. This translates into CASSVTGTGSSYEQYF. The chain employs TRBV5-1 and TRBJ2-7, with 9 bases matching TRBD1. The CDR3 is made up of 16 amino acids. V shed 4 bases, J shed 0 bases, and the junction held 8 bases outside the gene matches. CDR1 and CDR2 from the germline V gene are SGHRS and YFSETQ.

The chain couples TRBV7-3 to TRBJ2-2; 7 bases match TRBD1. The CDR3 covers 14 residues. Losses at the gene ends were 4 bases for V and 3 bases for J; bases not matched to a gene: 2. Germline loops: CDR1 SGHTA, CDR2 FQGTGA. CDR3 nucleotide sequence: TGTGCCAGCAGCTCCGGGACAGACACCGGGGAGCTGTTTTTT. Its protein is CASSSGTDTGELFF.

The table lists this clone with a count of one. This chain links TRBV24-1 with TRBJ2-3, with 12 bases aligning to TRBD2. Trimming removed 4 bases from V and 5 bases from J; junction bases left unmatched: 9. Germline V gene lookup returns CDR1 KGHDR and CDR2 SFDVKD. The CDR3 spans 17 residues. CDR3 sequence reads: CATSDPRLAGDRDTQYF. The CDR3 DNA follows: TGTGCCACCAGTGACCCCCGACTAGCGGGAGATAGAGATACGCAGTATTTT.

The chain has TRBV9 and TRBJ2-1; a possible D gene is TRBD2 (6 bases). V lost 2 bases, J lost 4 bases, and 13 bases lay in between. Germline assignment: CDR1 SGDLS and CDR2 YYNGEE. CDR3 size: 15 residues. CDR3 loop: CASSVSSGFYNEQFF. The CDR3 DNA sequence: TGTGCCAGCAGCGTCTCGAGCGGGTTTTACAATGAGCAGTTCTTC. The whole variable domain, filled in from reference TRBV9 and TRBJ2-1, reads DSGVTQTPKHLITATGQRVTLRCSPRSGDLSVYWYQQSLDQGLQFLIQYYNGEERAKGNILERFSAQQFPDLHSELNLSSLELGDSALYFCASSVSSGFYNEQFFGPGTRLTVL.

This chain links TRBV7-3 with TRBJ2-1, with D tentatively TRBD2 (5 bases). This CDR3 is built from 15 residues. The germline V gene has CDR1 SGHTA and CDR2 FQGTGA. V was clipped by 7 bases and J by 0 bases, with 13 bases between them. The CDR3 loop is CASKEGSGSYNEQFF. For the CDR3, the DNA is TGTGCCAGCAAAGAAGGAAGCGGCTCCTACAATGAGCAGTTCTTC.

The gene calls are TRBV19 and TRBJ2-5; 8 nucleotides align to TRBD1. The CDR3 length is 14 residues. Germline values: CDR1 LNHDA, CDR2 SQIVND (reference sequence). With 6 bases clipped from V and 7 bases from J, the junction kept 10 bases outside the gene matches. The CDR3 reads CASSIGQGMGTQYF. The CDR3, as DNA: TGTGCCAGTAGCATTGGACAGGGAATGGGGACCCAGTACTTC.

This clone came up a few times. This rearrangement joins TRBV27 to TRBJ1-5; D unresolved. Germline V gene data show CDR1 as MNHEY and CDR2 as SMNVEV (reference sequence). V was cut by 6 bases and J by 3 bases, with 15 bases left in between. The CDR3 has 15 amino acids. CDR3 protein: CASSLNRGINQPQHF. CDR3 sequence (DNA): TGTGCCAGCAGCCTTAACCGGGGAATCAATCAGCCCCAGCATTTT.